This TCR beta chain was retrieved from a study of beta chain features in type 1 diabetes. CD4+ naive, central memory, regulatory and stem cell-like memory subsets were isolated by sorting on CD45RO/CCR7/CD25/CD127/CD95/CD27. This CDR3 is 18 amino acids long. V shed 4 bases, J shed 4 bases, and the junction held 13 bases outside the gene matches. CDR1 is SGDLS, CDR2 YYNGEE, per germline. The whole isolated RNA underwent reverse transcription, so sequencing captured expressed TCRB transcripts. Produced via immunoSEQ multiplex PCR; TCRdb's table is partial and in-frame only. The data show under 800,000 clones, less than 20% seen once.

Source material: naive CD4+ T cells from blood. The sequence derives from a man between 18 and 29 years old in good health. V usage is TRBV9 and J usage is TRBJ2-7; the match to TRBD2 covers 14 bases. CDR3 bases: TGTGCCAGCAGCCCTACTTCCGGGACTAGCGGGAGAAGGTACGAGCAGTACTTC. Encoded protein: CASSPTSGTSGRRYEQYF.